One sample yielded the 3 T cell receptor beta chains listed below, sequenced in a study of radiation and T cells in renal cell carcinoma. Only in-frame clones appear in the TCRdb table, and some are missing; sequencing was by immunoSEQ multiplex PCR. The repertoire holds some 150,000 clones, with around four fifths as singletons. The time point is: baseline pretreatment blood. Sample treatment: 15 Gy SBRT to primary tumor, nephrectomy 4 weeks later. The material was blood, obtained from a patient whose treatment included radiotherapy and nephrectomy. The receptor source for this set is a woman between 50 and 59 years old with renal cell carcinoma.

The chain recombines TRBV30 with TRBJ1-2, with D uncertain. CDR1 and CDR2 (germline): GTSNPN, SVGIG (reference sequence). The CDR3 runs 12 residues. V was cut by 3 bases and J by 4 bases, with 9 bases left in between. CDR3 nucleotides: TGTGCCTGGAGGAAAGATTCCTATGGCTACACCTTC. Its protein product is CAWRKDSYGYTF.

The chain uses TRBV25-1 and TRBJ1-1; perhaps TRBD1 as D (5 bases). V dropped 7 bases and J dropped 4 bases, with 13 bases sitting between them. Germline V gene sequence: CDR1 MGHDK, CDR2 SYGVNS. This CDR3 region has 13 residues. CDR3 in amino acids: CASMGLGGTEAFF. In nucleotides, the CDR3 is TGTGCCAGCATGGGGCTGGGGGGCACTGAAGCTTTCTTT.

The chain's CDR3 is CASSETSDIQYF. The CDR3 region has the DNA TGTGCCAGCAGTGAAACTAGCGACATTCAGTACTTC. V gene TRBV2 combines with J gene TRBJ2-4, with 7 bases lining up with TRBD2. The junction had 0 bases not matched to a gene; V was cut back by 2 bases and J by 8 bases. In germline, CDR1 is SNHLY, CDR2 FYNNEI. This CDR3 region has 12 residues.